The 7 T cell receptor beta chains presented below share a single source sample, sequenced in a study of identical twins. TCRdb re-called the 5' RACE reads with MiXCR, one entry per CDR3 protein. The sample lists 570,000 or so distinct CDR3 sequences; more than 9% were seen once. The data were also submitted as part of a second study, on yellow fever vaccine responses in identical twins.

Sequenced material: PBMCs. The receptor set was obtained from a young woman in good health.

This clonotype was counted at least ten times. This rearrangement joins TRBV12-3 or TRBV12-4 to TRBJ2-1; 7 bases agree with TRBD2. The length of the CDR3 is 14 residues. V lost 8 bases and J lost 7; bases outside the gene matches: 11. The DNA for the CDR3 is TGTGCCAGCGCCTTGGGGTGGGGGGGAAATGAGCAGTTCTTC. This gives the protein CASALGWGGNEQFF.

The rearrangement links TRBV4-2 to TRBJ2-1; 8 bases fit TRBD2. Looked up from germline, CDR1 is LGHNA and CDR2 is YNFKEQ. The CDR3 runs to 15 residues. V trimming: 2 bases; J trimming: 8 bases; junction bases outside the gene matches: 8. The CDR3 nucleotides read TGTGCCAGCAGCCAAACTAGCGGACCGGATCATGAGCAGTTCTTC. Protein product: CASSQTSGPDHEQFF.

This clonotype was found many times. The V call is TRBV29-1, the J call TRBJ2-3; no clear D. Germline V CDR1 and CDR2: SQVTM, ANQGSEA. The CDR3 length is 12 residues. V lost 4 bases to trimming and J lost 6 bases, with 11 bases between them. In DNA, the CDR3 is TGCAGCGTTGGGCTGCTGGCGGATACGCAGTATTTT. This translates into CSVGLLADTQYF.

This clonotype was seen more than once but under ten times. V and J are TRBV20-1 and TRBJ2-1; the match to TRBD2 covers 10 bases. Germline trimming cut 1 base from V and 9 bases from J; bases unmatched to any gene: 12. Germline CDR1 is DFQATT and CDR2 is SNEGSKA (reference sequence). This CDR3 region has 16 residues. The CDR3 here is CSARGLSGRAWTEQFF. The CDR3 DNA reads as TGCAGTGCTAGAGGGTTGAGCGGGAGGGCATGGACTGAGCAGTTCTTC.

The table lists this clonotype with many counts. This sequence joins TRBV30 and TRBJ2-3; D might be TRBD2 (6 bases). Germline lookup yields CDR1 GTSNPN and CDR2 SVGIG (reference sequence). V shed 2 bases and J shed 5 bases, with 8 bases lying between them. The CDR3 consists of 12 residues. The CDR3, as DNA: TGTGCCTGGAGTATCGGGGGAGATACGCAGTATTTT. Its translation is CAWSIGGDTQYF.

The rearrangement uses TRBV28 and TRBJ2-3; D may correspond to TRBD1 or TRBD2 (7 bases each). Trimming pared 3 bases from V and 5 bases from J, leaving 15 bases between. Germline V gene lookup returns CDR1 MDHEN and CDR2 SYDVKM. The CDR3 totals 15 residues. CDR3: CASSLVGGGGDTQYF. DNA of the CDR3: TGTGCCAGCAGTTTGGTAGGGGGCGGGGGAGATACGCAGTATTTT.

The chain employs TRBV20-1 and TRBJ2-7, with TRBD2 matching over 7 bases. The CDR3 length is 12 residues. Per the germline V gene, CDR1 is DFQATT and CDR2 is SNEGSKA (reference sequence). Trimming at V came to 6 bases and at J to 2 bases, leaving 4 bases not matched to a gene. As DNA, the CDR3 is TGCAGTGCGGCCGCGGGGGCCTACGAGCAGTACTTC. Amino acids: CSAAAGAYEQYF.